What follows is one T cell receptor beta chain and its context. Its antigen is not identified. This specimen belongs to a study of early T cells in non-severe SARS-CoV-2 infection. About the study: Chains from this unsorted whole-blood bulk RNA could not be paired.

V lost 5 bases, J lost 2 bases, and 6 bases lay in between. Germline CDR1 KGHSH, CDR2 LQKENI. The CDR3 is 12 residues long. Study-wide findings and caveats: VDJdb matching favored anti-spike CD8 responses, missing private and CD4 specificities.

Unique molecular identifier tags were affixed to discrete cDNA molecules. From the 5' RACE reads, TCRdb called clonotypes with MiXCR, one entry per CDR3 protein. The data hold some 60,000 distinct CDR3 sequences, with 10% observed a single time. The specimen was whole blood. The source is an adult who was a healthcare worker with PCR-confirmed SARS-CoV-2 infection or an uninfected control (not recorded which). This rearrangement joins TRBV18 to TRBJ2-5, with D unclear. This CDR3 reads CASSAQQETQYF. The CDR3 nucleotides read TGTGCCAGCTCAGCTCAACAAGAGACCCAGTACTTC.